The rows below give T cell receptor beta chains drawn from one sample of a study of shared clonotypes between healthy human individuals. The data were produced by immunoSEQ multiplex PCR, yet TCRdb's version contains in-frame clones alone and is incomplete. The sample holds roughly 2.4 million clones; almost 96% are singletons and the top ten take 0.1% to 0.15%. The material sequenced was naive CD4+ T cells sorted from blood. All receptors come from a man younger than 35 in good health. Each CDR3 is given with its conserved first and last residue.

V gene | CDR3 protein
TRBV4-1 | CASSQTGTGGYHSPLHF
TRBV10-3 | CAISESAGGKDEQFF
TRBV28 | CASSLTPGGAYGYTF
TRBV4-1 | CASSLSRGIQPQHF
TRBV5-4 | CASSLALAGGQETQYF
TRBV9 | CASSVTVSRSSGSNEQFF
TRBV27 | CASSPVSGHYEQYF
TRBV10-3 | CAIRANLLQETQYF
TRBV9 | CASSAGGRLIDTQYF
TRBV6-5 | CASSRGVVNTEAFF
TRBV4-2 | CASSSPGAGSSYEQYF
TRBV7-2 | CASSLGLAGTSEQYF
TRBV27 | CASSTTSGRFDNEQFF
TRBV4-1 | CASSQPLAGGLNEQFF
TRBV30 | CAWSVKGLPSGEAFF
TRBV10-3 | CAISESKDRTTYEQYF
TRBV5-1 | CASRATGVETQYF
TRBV27 | CASSPTAGYSNQPQHF
TRBV5-1 | CASSSSTSGSRSYEQYF
TRBV7-9 | CASSVGQGGAEAFF
TRBV18 | CASSPLGTGGTDTQYF
TRBV10-2 | CASSIAGESGEQYF
TRBV4-2 | CASSQDLFSVSYEQYF
TRBV5-4 | CASSAKTYGYTF
TRBV6-6 | CASISLDEYTQYF
TRBV6-1 | CASSDLSSYEQYF
TRBV5-6 | CASSTDQVGQFF
TRBV2 | CASRSSRTGELFF
TRBV30 | CAWSGRRPGGNTGELFF
TRBV30 | CAWSVGRVLSYGYTF
TRBV6-6 | CASSETGGNTIYF
TRBV18 | CASSLQRGEETQYF
TRBV5-1 | CASSLVQSSYNEQFF
TRBV4-3 | CASSPVETEMEGINGYTF
TRBV4-2 | CASSQDLELYTQYF
TRBV9 | CASSVANEQFF
TRBV5-4 | CASSLARTVVGELFF
TRBV6-5 | CASSSLTGFEQFF
TRBV18 | CASSPTADAYEQYF
TRBV2 | CASSKTGATSGELFF
TRBV5-5 | CASSSQDRANTDTQYF
TRBV5-1 | CASRDDRGLTEKLFF
TRBV9 | CASSVLGRSTDTQYF